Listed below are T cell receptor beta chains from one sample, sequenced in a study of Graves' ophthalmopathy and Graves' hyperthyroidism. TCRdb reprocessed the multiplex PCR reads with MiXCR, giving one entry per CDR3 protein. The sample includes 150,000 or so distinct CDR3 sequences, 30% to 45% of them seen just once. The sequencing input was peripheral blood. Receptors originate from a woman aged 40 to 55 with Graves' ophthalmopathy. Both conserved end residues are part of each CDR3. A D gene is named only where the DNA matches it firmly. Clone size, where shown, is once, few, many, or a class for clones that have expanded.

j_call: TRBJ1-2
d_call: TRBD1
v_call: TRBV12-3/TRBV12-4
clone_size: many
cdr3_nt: TGTGCCAGCAGTTTAGGGGCAGGGGGCGGCTATGGCTACACCTTC
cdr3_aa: CASSLGAGGGYGYTF

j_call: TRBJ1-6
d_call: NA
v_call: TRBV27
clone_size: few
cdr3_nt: TGTGCCAGCAGTTTATCGCAGGGGCACAATTCACCCCTCCACTTT
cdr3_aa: CASSLSQGHNSPLHF

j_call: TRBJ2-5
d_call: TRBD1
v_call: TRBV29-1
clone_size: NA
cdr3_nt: TGCAGCGTTGCGGGACAGGGGATGGAAGAGACCCAGTACTTC
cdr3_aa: CSVAGQGMEETQYF

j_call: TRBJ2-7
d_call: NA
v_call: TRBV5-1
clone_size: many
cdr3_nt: TGCGCCAGCAGCTTGGCCGGGCCCATGATCTACGAGCAGTACTTC
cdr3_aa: CASSLAGPMIYEQYF

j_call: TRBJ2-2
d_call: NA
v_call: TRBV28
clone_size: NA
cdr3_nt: TGTGCCAGCATGAAGAGGGTGGTCCGGGAGCTGTTTTTT
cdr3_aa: CASMKRVVRELFF

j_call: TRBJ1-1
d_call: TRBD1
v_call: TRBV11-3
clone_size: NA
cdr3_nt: TGTGCCAGCAGCCGGGACAGGGGACGGGACACTGAAGCTTTCTTT
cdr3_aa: CASSRDRGRDTEAFF

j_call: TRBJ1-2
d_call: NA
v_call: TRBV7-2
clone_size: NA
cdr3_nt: TGTGCCAGCAGCTTCACAGGGACCAATGGCTACACCTTC
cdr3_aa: CASSFTGTNGYTF

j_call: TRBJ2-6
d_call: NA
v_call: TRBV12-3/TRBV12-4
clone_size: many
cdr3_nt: TGTGCCAGCAGTTTCGCCGGGGATGGGGCCAACGTCCTGACTTTC
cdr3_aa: CASSFAGDGANVLTF

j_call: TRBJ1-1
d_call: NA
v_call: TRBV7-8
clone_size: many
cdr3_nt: TGTGCCAGCAGCTTACCGAACCGGCTCACTGAAGCTTTCTTT
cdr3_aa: CASSLPNRLTEAFF

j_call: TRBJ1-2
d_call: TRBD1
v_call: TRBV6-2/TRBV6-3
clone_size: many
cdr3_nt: TGTGCCAGCAGGAAGCCGGGACAGAGTACTAACTATGGCTACACCTTC
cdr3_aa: CASRKPGQSTNYGYTF

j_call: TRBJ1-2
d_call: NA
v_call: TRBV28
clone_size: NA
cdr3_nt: TGTGCCACCCGGTTGGCGTACGATGGCTACACCTTC
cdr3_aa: CATRLAYDGYTF

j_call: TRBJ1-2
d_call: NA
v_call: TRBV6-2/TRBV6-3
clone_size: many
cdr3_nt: TGTGCCAGCACCAAGGCACAACAAACCTATGGCTACACCTTC
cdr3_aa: CASTKAQQTYGYTF

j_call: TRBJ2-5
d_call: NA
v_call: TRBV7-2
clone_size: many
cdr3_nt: TGTGCCAGCAGTGAGGGGACCCAGTACTTC
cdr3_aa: CASSEGTQYF

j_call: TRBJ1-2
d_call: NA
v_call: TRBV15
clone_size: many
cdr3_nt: TGTGCCACCAGCAGAGAGCCGGGGCTTGGTTTGAATGGCTACACCTTC
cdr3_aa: CATSREPGLGLNGYTF

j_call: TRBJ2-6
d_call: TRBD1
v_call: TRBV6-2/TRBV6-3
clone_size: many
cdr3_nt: TGTGCCAGCAGTTACGTTAGTCAGGGGGTGTGGGGGGCCAACGTCCTGACTTTC
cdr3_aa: CASSYVSQGVWGANVLTF

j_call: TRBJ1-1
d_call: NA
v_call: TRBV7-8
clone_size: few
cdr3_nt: TGTGCCAGCAGCTTAGTGCGCACCCTGAACACTGAAGCTTTCTTT
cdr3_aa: CASSLVRTLNTEAFF

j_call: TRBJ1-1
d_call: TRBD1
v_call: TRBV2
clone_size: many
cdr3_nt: TGTGCCAGCACTCCCTTGTTGACAGGGGGCACTGAAGCTTTCTTT
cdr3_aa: CASTPLLTGGTEAFF

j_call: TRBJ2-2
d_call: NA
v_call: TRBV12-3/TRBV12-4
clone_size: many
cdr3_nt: TGTGCCAGCACCCCTAGGGGAAGGGACTCGAACACCGGGGAGCTGTTTTTT
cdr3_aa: CASTPRGRDSNTGELFF

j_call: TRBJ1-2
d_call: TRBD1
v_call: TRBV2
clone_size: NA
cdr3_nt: TGTGCCAGCAGGGGACAGGGGCTCTATGGCTACACCTTC
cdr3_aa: CASRGQGLYGYTF

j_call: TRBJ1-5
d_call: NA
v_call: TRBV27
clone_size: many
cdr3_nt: TGTGCCAGCAGTTTTAATGCCTATCAGCCCCAGCATTTT
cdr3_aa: CASSFNAYQPQHF

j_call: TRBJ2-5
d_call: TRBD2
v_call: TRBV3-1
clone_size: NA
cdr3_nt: TGTGCCAGCAGTAGCGGGAGTGAAGGAGAGACCCAGTACTTC
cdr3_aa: CASSSGSEGETQYF

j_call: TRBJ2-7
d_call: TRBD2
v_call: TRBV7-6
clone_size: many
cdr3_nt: TGTGCCAGCAGCTTAGATGGGGGGGGCTACGAGCAGTACTTC
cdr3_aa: CASSLDGGGYEQYF

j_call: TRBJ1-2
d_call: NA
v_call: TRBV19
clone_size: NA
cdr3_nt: TGTGCCAGTAGTCACTATGGCTACACCTTC
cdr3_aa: CASSHYGYTF

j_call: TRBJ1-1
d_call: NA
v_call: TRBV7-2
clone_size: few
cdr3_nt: TGTGCCAGCAGCTCGGCAGGGGTGCTCATTGAAGCTTTCTTT
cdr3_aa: CASSSAGVLIEAFF

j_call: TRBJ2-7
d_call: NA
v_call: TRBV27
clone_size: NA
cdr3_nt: TGTGCCAGCAGCCTAAATCGACTTCACACCGTCGACGAGCAGTACTTC
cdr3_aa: CASSLNRLHTVDEQYF

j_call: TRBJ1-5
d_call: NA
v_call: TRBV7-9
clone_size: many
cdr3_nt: TGTGCCAGCAGCCCCCCCGGGGTAAGCAATCAGCCCCAGCATTTT
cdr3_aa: CASSPPGVSNQPQHF

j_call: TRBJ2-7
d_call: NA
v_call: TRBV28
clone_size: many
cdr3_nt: TGTGCCAGCAGTTCCCCCCCGAGACTTCGTGTCTACGAGCAGTACTTC
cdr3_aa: CASSSPPRLRVYEQYF

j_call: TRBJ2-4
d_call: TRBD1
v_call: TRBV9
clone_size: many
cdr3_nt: TGTGCCAGCAGCGTAGATCATGGAACAGGGACAGGGGCAAACATTCAGTACTTC
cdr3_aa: CASSVDHGTGTGANIQYF

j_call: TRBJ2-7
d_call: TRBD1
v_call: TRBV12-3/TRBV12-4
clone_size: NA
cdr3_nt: TGTGCCAGCAGTTTGTCTGAGGGGGCAGTATTGTACTTC
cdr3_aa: CASSLSEGAVLYF

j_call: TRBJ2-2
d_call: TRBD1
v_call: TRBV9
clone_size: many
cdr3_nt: TGTGCCAGCAGCGTAGTGCCAGGGGGCATGGGCGGGGAGCTGTTTTTT
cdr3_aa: CASSVVPGGMGGELFF

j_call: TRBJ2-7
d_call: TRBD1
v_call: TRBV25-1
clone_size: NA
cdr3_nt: TGTGCCAGCCTTCCCTCGGGACAGGCCTACGAGCAGTACTTC
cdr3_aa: CASLPSGQAYEQYF

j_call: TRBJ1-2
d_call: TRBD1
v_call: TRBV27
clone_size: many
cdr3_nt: TGTGCCAGCAGTTCCTGGACAGGGGGATTGAACTATGGCTACACCTTC
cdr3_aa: CASSSWTGGLNYGYTF

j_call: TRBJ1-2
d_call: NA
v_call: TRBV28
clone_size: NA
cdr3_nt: TGTGCCAGCAGTTCGCCCCCTCAGACTAACTATGGCTACACCTTC
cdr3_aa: CASSSPPQTNYGYTF

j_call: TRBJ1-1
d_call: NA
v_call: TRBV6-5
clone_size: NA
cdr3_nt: TGTGCCAGCAGTTGGAACCGAGAAGCTTTCTTT
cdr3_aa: CASSWNREAFF

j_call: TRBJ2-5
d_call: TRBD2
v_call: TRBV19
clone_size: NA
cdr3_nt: TGTGCCAGTAGTCTTGCTAGCGGGGGGACCCAGTACTTC
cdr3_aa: CASSLASGGTQYF

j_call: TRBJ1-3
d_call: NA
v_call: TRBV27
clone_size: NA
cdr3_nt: TGTGCCAGCAGTTCCTTATCGGGCCGCCGGGGAAACACCATATATTTT
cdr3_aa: CASSSLSGRRGNTIYF

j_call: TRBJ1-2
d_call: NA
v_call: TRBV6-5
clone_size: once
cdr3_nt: TGTGCCAGCAGTTACTCGTATGCTCAGCCTAACTATGGCTACACCTTC
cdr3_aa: CASSYSYAQPNYGYTF

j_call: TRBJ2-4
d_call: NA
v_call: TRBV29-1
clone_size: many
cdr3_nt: TGCAGCGTTTCCGATCGGGAGACAGCAGCCAAAAACATTCAGTACTTC
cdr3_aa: CSVSDRETAAKNIQYF

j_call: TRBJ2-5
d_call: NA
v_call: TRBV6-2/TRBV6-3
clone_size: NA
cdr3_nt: TGTGCCAGCAGTTACTCGGGACTCCGCCGCGAGACCCAGTACTTC
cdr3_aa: CASSYSGLRRETQYF

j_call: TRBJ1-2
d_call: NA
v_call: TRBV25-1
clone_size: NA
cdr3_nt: TGTGCCAGCAGTGGATCTCCGGGACGGACGATTAACTATGGCTACACCTTC
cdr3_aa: CASSGSPGRTINYGYTF

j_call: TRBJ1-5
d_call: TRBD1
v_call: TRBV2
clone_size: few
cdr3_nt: TGTGCCCGCAGTTCGACAGGGGGTGTCAATCAGCCCCAGCATTTT
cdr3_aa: CARSSTGGVNQPQHF

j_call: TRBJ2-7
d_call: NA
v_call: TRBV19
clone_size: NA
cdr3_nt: TGTGCCAGTAGGAGCCGGGACAAGGACACCTACGAGCAGTACTTC
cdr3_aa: CASRSRDKDTYEQYF

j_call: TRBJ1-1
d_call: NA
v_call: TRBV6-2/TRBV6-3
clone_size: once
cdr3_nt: TGTGCCAGCAATCCCTTGGGGAACACTGAAGCTTTCTTT
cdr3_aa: CASNPLGNTEAFF

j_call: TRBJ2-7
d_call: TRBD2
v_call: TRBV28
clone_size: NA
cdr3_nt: TGTGCCAGCAGTTCCCCCGTAGCTAGCGGGGGCTACGAGCAGTACTTC
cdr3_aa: CASSSPVASGGYEQYF

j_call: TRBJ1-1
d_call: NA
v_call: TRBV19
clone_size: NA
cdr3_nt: TGTGCCAGTAGTATAGCGACAGCGAACACTGAAGCTTTCTTT
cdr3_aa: CASSIATANTEAFF

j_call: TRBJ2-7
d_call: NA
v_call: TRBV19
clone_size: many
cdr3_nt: TGTGCCAGTAGTATGGGCGCCGGGATCGGCTCGGAGCAGTACTTC
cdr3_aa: CASSMGAGIGSEQYF